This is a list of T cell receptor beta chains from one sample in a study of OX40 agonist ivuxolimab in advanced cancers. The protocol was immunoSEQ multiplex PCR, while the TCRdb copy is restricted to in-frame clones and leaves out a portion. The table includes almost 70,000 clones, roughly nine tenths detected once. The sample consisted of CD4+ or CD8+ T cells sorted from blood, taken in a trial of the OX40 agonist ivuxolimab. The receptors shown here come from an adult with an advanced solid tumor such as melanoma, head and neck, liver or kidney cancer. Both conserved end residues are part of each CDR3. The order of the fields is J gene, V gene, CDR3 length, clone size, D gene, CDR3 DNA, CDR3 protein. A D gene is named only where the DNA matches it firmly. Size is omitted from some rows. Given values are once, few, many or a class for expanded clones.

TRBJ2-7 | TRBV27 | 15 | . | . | TGTGCCAGCAGTCCAAACCGGGACTCTCCCTACGAGCAGTACTTC | CASSPNRDSPYEQYF
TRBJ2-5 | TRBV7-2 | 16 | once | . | TGTGCCAGCAGCTTAGCGGGATCGGGATTCCAAGAGACCCAGTACTTC | CASSLAGSGFQETQYF
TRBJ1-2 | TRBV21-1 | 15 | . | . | TGTGCCAGCAGTGCAAGGGACAGGATTAACTATGGCTACACCTTC | CASSARDRINYGYTF
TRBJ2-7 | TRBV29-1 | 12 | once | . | TGCAGCGCGGGACCTACGACCTACGAGCAGTACTTC | CSAGPTTYEQYF
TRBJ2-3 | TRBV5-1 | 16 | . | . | TGCGCCAGCACCCCGGGGCCATGGGGCCTCACAGATACGCAGTATTTT | CASTPGPWGLTDTQYF
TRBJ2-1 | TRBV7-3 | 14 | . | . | TGTGCCAGCAGCCCGAATACCGTGGTCGGTCAGCAGTTCTTC | CASSPNTVVGQQFF
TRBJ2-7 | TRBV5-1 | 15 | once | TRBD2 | TGCGCCAGCAGAACCACCGGGACTAGAAAACACGAGCAGTACTTC | CASRTTGTRKHEQYF
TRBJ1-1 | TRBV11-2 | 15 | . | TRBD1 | TGTGCCAGCAGCTTAGTCGGGACAGTGAACACTGAAGCTTTCTTT | CASSLVGTVNTEAFF
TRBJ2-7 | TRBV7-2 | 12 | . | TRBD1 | TGTGCCAGCAGCCCGGGGACAGGAGAGGAGTACTTC | CASSPGTGEEYF
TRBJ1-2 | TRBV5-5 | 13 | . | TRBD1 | TGTGCCAGCAGACAGGGGCCTAACTATGGCTACACCTTC | CASRQGPNYGYTF
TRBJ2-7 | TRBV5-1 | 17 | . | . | TGCGCCAGCAGCCCCGAGGGGGGAGTACGTTCTGTCTACGAGCAGTACTTC | CASSPEGGVRSVYEQYF
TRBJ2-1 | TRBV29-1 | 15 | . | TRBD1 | TGCAGCGTGGCTGCTGGGACAGGGTCTTTCAATGAGCAGTTCTTC | CSVAAGTGSFNEQFF
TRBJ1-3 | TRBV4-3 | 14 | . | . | TGCGCCAGCAGCCAAGAGCACTCTGGAAACACCATATATTTT | CASSQEHSGNTIYF
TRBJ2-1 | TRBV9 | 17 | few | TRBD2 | TGTGCCAGCAGTCCCAATGTAGCGGGAGGGAGGAGCGGTGAGCAGTTCTTC | CASSPNVAGGRSGEQFF
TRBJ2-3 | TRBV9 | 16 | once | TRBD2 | TGTGCCAGCAGCGTAGGGGCTAGCGGGAGCACAGATACGCAGTATTTT | CASSVGASGSTDTQYF
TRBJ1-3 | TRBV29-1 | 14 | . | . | TGCAGCGTCCTAATCCAGCGCTCTGGAAACACCATATATTTT | CSVLIQRSGNTIYF
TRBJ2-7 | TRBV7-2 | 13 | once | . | TGTGCCAGCAGCGGAGGGCCATCCTACGAGCAGTACTTC | CASSGGPSYEQYF
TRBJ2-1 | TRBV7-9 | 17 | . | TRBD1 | TGTGCCAGCAGCTTCCCTTCACAGGGGAGATCCTACAATGAGCAGTTCTTC | CASSFPSQGRSYNEQFF
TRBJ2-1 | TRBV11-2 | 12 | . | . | TGTGCCAGCTTAGAAGGGTACAATGAGCAGTTCTTC | CASLEGYNEQFF
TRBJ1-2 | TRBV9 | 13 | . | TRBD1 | TGTGCCAGCAGCACAGGACAGGACTATGGCTACACCTTC | CASSTGQDYGYTF
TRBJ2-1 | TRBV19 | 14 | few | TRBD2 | TGTGCCAGTACCCCAGCGGGAACTGACAATGAGCAGTTCTTC | CASTPAGTDNEQFF
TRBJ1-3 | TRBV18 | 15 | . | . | TGTGCCAGCTCACCCCGATCGACAGAGGGAAACACCATATATTTT | CASSPRSTEGNTIYF
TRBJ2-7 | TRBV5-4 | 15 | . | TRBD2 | TGTGCCAGCAGCTTGGGTAGCGGGTCTACCTACGAGCAGTACTTC | CASSLGSGSTYEQYF
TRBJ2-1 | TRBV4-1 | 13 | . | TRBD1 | TGCGCCAGCAGCCGAGACAGGGTACGGGAGCAGTTCTTC | CASSRDRVREQFF
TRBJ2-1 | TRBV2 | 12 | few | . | TGTGCCAGCAGTGGAGAGTGGAATGAGCAGTTCTTC | CASSGEWNEQFF
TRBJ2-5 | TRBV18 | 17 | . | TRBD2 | TGTGCCAGCTCGCAAAACCGCGGGCGGGAGGGCCGAGAGACCCAGTACTTC | CASSQNRGREGRETQYF